Presented here are 10 T cell receptor beta chains from one specimen sequenced in a study of T-cell memory formation after mild COVID-19. Using its own MiXCR run on the 5' RACE reads, TCRdb lists one record per CDR3 protein. The sample consists of around 340,000 distinct CDR3 sequences, around 15% of them appearing once. Sequenced sample: PBMCs or a T cell subset sorted from them (not recorded which). These receptors were taken from a young man who had mild COVID-19 (a few samples of this study predate the infection). Cell type and time point are not known.

The chain couples TRBV5-5 to TRBJ2-3; the D gene is possibly TRBD1 (6 bases). Between the trimmed V and J ends, which lost 0 bases and 5 bases, there was a span of 16 bases. Germline CDR1 SGHKS, CDR2 YYEKEE (reference sequence). This CDR3 has 16 residues. The CDR3, as DNA: TGTGCCAGCAGCTTGGCCGAAGTGGGGGCCCAAGATACGCAGTATTTT. As protein: CASSLAEVGAQDTQYF.

The chain couples TRBV5-1 to TRBJ2-2; 8 bases map to TRBD2. CDR3 length equals 14 residues. Germline V CDR1 and CDR2: SGHRS, YFSETQ. Trimming at V came to 0 bases and at J to 5 bases, leaving 0 bases not matched to a gene. This CDR3 reads CASSLVAGTGELFF. In DNA, the CDR3 is TGCGCCAGCAGCTTGGTAGCGGGAACCGGGGAGCTGTTTTTT.

V and J are TRBV4-1 and TRBJ1-2; tentative D call: TRBD1 (5 bases). V lost 0 bases and J lost 2, with 19 bases in between. CDR1 and CDR2 (germline): MGHRA, YSYEKL. The CDR3 is 18 amino acids. CDR3 nucleotide sequence: TGCGCCAGCAGCCAAGACGCCGGGGGGTTGTACCTCAACTATGGCTACACCTTC. It codes for CASSQDAGGLYLNYGYTF.

The chain combines TRBV6-5 with TRBJ2-3; TRBD2 agrees at 9 bases. J lost 5 bases, V lost 0 bases, and 6 bases had no gene match. From germline, CDR1 is MNHEY and CDR2 SVGAGI. The CDR3 has 16 residues. The CDR3 region is CASSYSAGGPGDTQYF. CDR3 bases: TGTGCCAGCAGTTACTCGGCGGGGGGGCCCGGAGATACGCAGTATTTT.

This clonotype was picked up a small number of times. The chain links TRBV6-5 to TRBJ1-6; D is possibly TRBD1 (5 bases). The germline V gene has CDR1 MNHEY and CDR2 SVGAGI. V was shortened by 0 bases and J by 8 bases, with 14 bases between the two germline ends. CDR3 size: 16 residues. The CDR3 region is CASSYSGQGRDSPLHF. The DNA of the CDR3 is TGTGCCAGCAGTTACTCCGGGCAGGGTAGAGATTCACCCCTCCACTTT.

J is TRBJ1-4 and V is TRBV6-5, with D possibly matching TRBD1 (5 bases). CDR3 length: 14 residues. Germline V gives CDR1 MNHEY, CDR2 SVGAGI. V was trimmed by 2 bases and J by 4 bases, leaving 8 bases between them. The CDR3 region is CASSYTRGNEKLFF. The CDR3 region has the DNA TGTGCCAGCAGTTACACGAGGGGTAATGAAAAACTGTTTTTT.

This clonotype has a count of ten or more. The rearrangement links TRBV7-2 to TRBJ2-1; either TRBD1 or TRBD2 may supply D (6 bases each). Germline CDR1 is SGHTA and CDR2 is FQGNSA. The germline V and J ends were trimmed by 5 bases and 4 bases, with 15 bases remaining between them. CDR3 size: 15 residues. CDR3 sequence reads: CASSALGGVYNEQFF. The DNA for the CDR3 is TGTGCCAGCAGCGCCCTCGGGGGCGTTTACAATGAGCAGTTCTTC. The full variable domain, its missing parts supplied by reference TRBV7-2 and TRBJ2-1, is GAGVSQSPSNKVTEKGKDVELRCDPISGHTALYWYRQSLGQGLEFLIYFQGNSAPDKSGLPSDRFSAERTGGSVSTLTIQRTQQEDSAVYLCASSALGGVYNEQFFGPGTRLTVL.

This clonotype was observed at least ten times. The chain carries TRBV4-1 and TRBJ2-6, with 7 bases matching TRBD2. The germline CDR1 and CDR2 sequences are MGHRA and YSYEKL. The CDR3 has 17 residues. Trimming took 4 bases from V and 2 from J; bases not matched to a gene: 8. CDR3 DNA: TGCGCCAGCAGCCGGGCGGGGGTAATCACTGGGGCCAACGTCCTGACTTTC. Its translation is CASSRAGVITGANVLTF.

This clonotype was observed a few times. This chain joins TRBV20-1 and TRBJ1-2; perhaps TRBD1 as D (6 bases). The germline V and J ends were trimmed by 0 bases and 8 bases, with 10 bases remaining between them. The CDR3 runs 12 residues. Per the germline V gene, CDR1 is DFQATT and CDR2 is SNEGSKA (reference sequence). The CDR3 region has the DNA TGCAGTGCTAGAGAGGGGGGCTGGGGCTACACCTTC. It yields the protein CSAREGGWGYTF.

The chain employs TRBV29-1 and TRBJ1-2; TRBD1 agrees at 8 bases. Unmatched junction bases numbered 4, after V lost 4 bases and J lost 0 bases. The CDR3 contains 14 residues. Germline CDR1 and CDR2: SQVTM and ANQGSEA. The chain's CDR3 is CSVGTGTANYGYTF. CDR3 bases: TGCAGCGTTGGGACAGGGACGGCTAACTATGGCTACACCTTC.